This T cell receptor (beta chain) was sequenced for a study of T cell changes during pregnancy in multiple sclerosis. CDR1 and CDR2 from the germline V gene are MGHRA and YSYEKL. The CDR3 covers 16 residues. The trim removed 0 bases at V and 1 base at J, leaving 5 bases unmatched. Profiled with immunoSEQ multiplex PCR; TCRdb holds only in-frame clones, not every one. This sample has approximately 30,000 clones, with more than 70% found just once. The source material was CD8+ T cells from peripheral blood mononuclear cells, sampled in the second trimester of pregnancy. This clonotype was obtained from a female donor with multiple sclerosis, enrolled in a pregnancy study. The chain is built from TRBV4-1 and TRBJ2-5, with 7 bases aligning to TRBD2. The CDR3 sequence is CASSQEKRGGQETQYF. Written as DNA, the CDR3 is TGCGCCAGCAGCCAAGAAAAGCGGGGAGGCCAAGAGACCCAGTACTTC.